Listed below are T cell receptor beta chains from one sample, sequenced in a study of cytomegalovirus exposure and HLA in healthy donors. The method was immunoSEQ multiplex PCR; TCRdb's version includes in-frame clones alone and lacks a portion of them. The data show around 140,000 clones, approximately 82% seen once. Sequencing was done on a sample of PBMCs. The receptors stem from a woman between 40 and 50 years old in good health and CMV-seronegative. CDR3s include the opening cysteine and the closing phenylalanine or tryptophan. Fields, in order: CDR3 protein, clone size, V gene, D gene, J gene. D genes are given only for firm matches. Size is stated for part of the rows, as once, few or many counts, or as a class when the clone is expanded.

CASSIDRGATTNNEQFF . TRBV19 . TRBJ2-1
CATAAVSVQETQYF . TRBV10-3 . TRBJ2-5
CASSQRTGVDTQYF . TRBV4-3 TRBD1 TRBJ2-3
CASSESYSAPFNYGYTF once TRBV9 . TRBJ1-2
CASSFRRGLDEQFF . TRBV7-2 TRBD1 TRBJ2-1
CASGHRVAKNIQYF . TRBV11-1 . TRBJ2-4
CASSRRQNYGYTF few TRBV4-3 . TRBJ1-2
CASSPTSARRTGELFF . TRBV5-1 TRBD2 TRBJ2-2
CASSLGGRADPPLYEQYF once TRBV7-2 . TRBJ2-7
CASSQDYRVNTEAFF . TRBV4-2 . TRBJ1-1
CASSYSTVGSNYGYTF . TRBV6-5 . TRBJ1-2
CASIAPGQGNEQYF once TRBV28 . TRBJ2-7
CASSAAGGPSYEQYF . TRBV7-9 TRBD2 TRBJ2-7
CASSLVRGSGGQPQHF . TRBV7-4 . TRBJ1-5
CASSQETGGWNEAFF few TRBV4-3 TRBD1 TRBJ1-1
CASPSTTGGASTDTQYF . TRBV5-4 TRBD1 TRBJ2-3
CASSAQGLGQGTTDTQYF . TRBV10-1 TRBD1 TRBJ2-3
CASSPKSGRLYNEQFF . TRBV28 TRBD2 TRBJ2-1
CSVEGLAGSYNEQFF . TRBV29-1 . TRBJ2-1
CASSTENSYEQYF . TRBV9 . .
CASSLTGTAISYEQYF . TRBV5-6 TRBD1 TRBJ2-7
CASSRERGYEQYF . TRBV4-2 . TRBJ2-7
CASSGTSGSYLHADTQYF few TRBV9 TRBD2 TRBJ2-3
CASTIQGGVNTEAFF . TRBV2 TRBD1 TRBJ1-1
CASSLSWGLSYEQYF . TRBV7-6 . TRBJ2-7
CASSLADRGNIQYF few TRBV7-8 TRBD1 TRBJ2-4
CASSPFLQASNQPQHF . TRBV4-1 . TRBJ1-5
CASNAGSYNEQFF . TRBV28 . TRBJ2-1
CASSLTGMSSYEQYF . TRBV27 TRBD1 .
CASSPAAGGPRTQYF . TRBV28 TRBD2 TRBJ2-5
CAISEQGNYGYTF . TRBV10-3 . TRBJ1-2
CASSRARGDPGNNEQFF . TRBV5-1 . TRBJ2-1
CASSLGPSSGNTIYF . TRBV28 . TRBJ1-3
CASSFPAGVPDTQYF . TRBV7-3 TRBD2 TRBJ2-3
CASSFGGQVAGYTF . TRBV28 TRBD1 TRBJ1-2
CASLTDESYEQYF . TRBV7-9 . TRBJ2-7
CASKGQGMNTEAFF . TRBV7-9 TRBD1 TRBJ1-1
CASSYRDTQNQPQHF . TRBV6-5 . TRBJ1-5
CASSRGPGDIQYF . TRBV5-4 . TRBJ2-4
CASSPTGRETQYF . TRBV6-5 . TRBJ2-5
CASRGRAGANVLTF . TRBV5-6 . TRBJ2-6
CASYYEDRVAGELFF . TRBV7-2 TRBD1 TRBJ2-2
CASSLKSGRDQETQYF . TRBV7-8 TRBD2 TRBJ2-5
CASSEEGPGTLYEKLFF few TRBV6-1 . TRBJ1-4
CSAGHSSYNEQFF . TRBV29-1 . TRBJ2-1
CASRPGTASNQPQHF once TRBV27 TRBD1 TRBJ1-5
CASRDRFQETQYF . TRBV28 TRBD1 TRBJ2-5
CASSKQGLGETQYF . TRBV7-2 TRBD1 TRBJ2-5
CASSLGQRRSGANVLTF once TRBV19 . TRBJ2-6
CASSQRWEDTEAFF . TRBV4-2 . TRBJ1-1
CASSLTSGGNEQFF . TRBV11-3 TRBD2 TRBJ2-1